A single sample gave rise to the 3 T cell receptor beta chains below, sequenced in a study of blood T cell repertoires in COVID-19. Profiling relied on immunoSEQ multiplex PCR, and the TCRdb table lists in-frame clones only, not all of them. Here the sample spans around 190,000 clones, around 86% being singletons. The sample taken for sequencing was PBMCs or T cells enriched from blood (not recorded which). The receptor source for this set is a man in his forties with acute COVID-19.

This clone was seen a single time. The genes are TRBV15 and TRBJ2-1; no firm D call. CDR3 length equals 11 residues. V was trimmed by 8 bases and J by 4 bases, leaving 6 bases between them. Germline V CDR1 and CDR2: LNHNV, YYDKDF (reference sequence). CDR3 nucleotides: TGTGCCACCCAGTTATACAATGAGCAGTTCTTC. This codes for CATQLYNEQFF.

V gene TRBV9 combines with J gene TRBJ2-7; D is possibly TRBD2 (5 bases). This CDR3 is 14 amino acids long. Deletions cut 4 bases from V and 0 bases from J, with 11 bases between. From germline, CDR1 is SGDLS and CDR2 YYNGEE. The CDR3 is CASSPGGSSYEQYF. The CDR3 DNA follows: TGTGCCAGCAGCCCAGGAGGAAGCTCCTACGAGCAGTACTTC.

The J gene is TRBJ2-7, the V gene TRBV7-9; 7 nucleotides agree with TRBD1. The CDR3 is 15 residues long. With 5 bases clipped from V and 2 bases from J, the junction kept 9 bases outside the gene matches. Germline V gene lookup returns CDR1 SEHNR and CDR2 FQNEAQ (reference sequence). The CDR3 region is CASSPNRGAAYEQYF. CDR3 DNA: TGTGCCAGCAGCCCTAACAGGGGTGCCGCCTACGAGCAGTACTTC. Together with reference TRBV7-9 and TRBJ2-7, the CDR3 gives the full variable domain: DTGVSQNPRHKITKRGQNVTFRCDPISEHNRLYWYRQTLGQGPEFLTYFQNEAQLEKSRLLSDRFSAERPKGSFSTLEIQRTEQGDSAMYLCASSPNRGAAYEQYFGPGTRLTVT.